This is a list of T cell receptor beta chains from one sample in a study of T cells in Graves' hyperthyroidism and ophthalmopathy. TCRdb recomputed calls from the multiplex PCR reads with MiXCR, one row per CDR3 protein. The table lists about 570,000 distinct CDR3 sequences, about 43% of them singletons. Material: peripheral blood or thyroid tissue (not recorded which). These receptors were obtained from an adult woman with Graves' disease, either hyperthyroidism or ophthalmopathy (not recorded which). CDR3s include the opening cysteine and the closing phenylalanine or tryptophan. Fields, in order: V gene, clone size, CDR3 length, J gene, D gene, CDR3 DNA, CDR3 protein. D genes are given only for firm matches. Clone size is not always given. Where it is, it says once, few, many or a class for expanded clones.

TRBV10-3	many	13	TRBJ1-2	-	TGTGCCATCAGAGCCGGCACGAACTATGGCTACACCTTC	CAIRAGTNYGYTF
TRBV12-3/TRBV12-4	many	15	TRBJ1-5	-	TGTGCCAGCACCCAGCGACTTTACGGCAATCAGCCCCAGCATTTT	CASTQRLYGNQPQHF
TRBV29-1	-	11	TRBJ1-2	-	TGCAGCGTTGAGGGTTGGGTCGGCTACACCTTC	CSVEGWVGYTF
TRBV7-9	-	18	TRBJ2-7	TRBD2	TGTGCCAGCAGCTTGGAGGCTAGCGGGAGGGTCGGAACCTACGAGCAGTACTTC	CASSLEASGRVGTYEQYF
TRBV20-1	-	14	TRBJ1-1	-	TGCAGTGCTACCGACCCGACAGCCAACACTGAAGCTTTCTTT	CSATDPTANTEAFF
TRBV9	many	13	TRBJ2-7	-	TGTGCCAGCAGCCCAGGGGGGCAATACGAGCAGTACTTC	CASSPGGQYEQYF
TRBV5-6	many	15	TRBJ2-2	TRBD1	TGTGCCAGCAGCTTTGACACAGGGGATTTCGGGGAGCTGTTTTTT	CASSFDTGDFGELFF
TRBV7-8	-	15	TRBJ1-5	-	TGTGCCAGCAGCTTTGGGGGGTCACGCAATCAGCCCCAGCATTTT	CASSFGGSRNQPQHF
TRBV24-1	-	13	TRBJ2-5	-	TGTGCCACCAGTGCTAGTCCCAAAGAGACCCAGTACTTC	CATSASPKETQYF
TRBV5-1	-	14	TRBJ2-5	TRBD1	TGCGCCACCAGCCATGACAGGGGTGGGGAGACCCAGTACTTC	CATSHDRGGETQYF
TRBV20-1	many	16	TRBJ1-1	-	TGCAGTGCTAGAGATCGGGTGGGGGCGATTCTGGCATCAGCTTTCTTT	CSARDRVGAILASAFF
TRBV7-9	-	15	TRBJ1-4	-	TGTGCCAGCAGCATTCTTCCAGCGGGAGGCGAAAAACTGTTTTTT	CASSILPAGGEKLFF
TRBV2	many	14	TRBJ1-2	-	TGTGCCAGCGATGATACAGGCCCCGCGGGAGGCTACACCTTC	CASDDTGPAGGYTF
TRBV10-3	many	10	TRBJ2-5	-	TGTGCCACGGGCGGAGAGACCCAGTACTTC	CATGGETQYF
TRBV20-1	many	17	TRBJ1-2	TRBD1	TGCAGTGCTAGAGATCGGGACAGGGACTTCGCAAGCTATGGCTACACCTTC	CSARDRDRDFASYGYTF
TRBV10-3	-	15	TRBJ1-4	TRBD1	TGTGCCAGCAGCGTGGGGGACAGCCAAAATGAAAAACTGTTTTTT	CASSVGDSQNEKLFF
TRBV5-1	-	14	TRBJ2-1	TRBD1	TGCGCCAGCAGCACAGGGGACAGGTACAATGAGCAGTTCTTC	CASSTGDRYNEQFF
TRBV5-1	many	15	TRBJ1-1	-	TGCGCCAGCAGCTCGGACAGACGATGGAACACTGAAGCTTTCTTT	CASSSDRRWNTEAFF
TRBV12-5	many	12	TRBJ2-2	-	TGTGCTAGTGGTTTGGTGGGCGGGGAGCTGTTTTTT	CASGLVGGELFF
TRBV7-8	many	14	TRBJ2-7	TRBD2	TGTGCCAGCAGCCCAGCTAGCGGGAGTACCAAGCAGTACTTC	CASSPASGSTKQYF